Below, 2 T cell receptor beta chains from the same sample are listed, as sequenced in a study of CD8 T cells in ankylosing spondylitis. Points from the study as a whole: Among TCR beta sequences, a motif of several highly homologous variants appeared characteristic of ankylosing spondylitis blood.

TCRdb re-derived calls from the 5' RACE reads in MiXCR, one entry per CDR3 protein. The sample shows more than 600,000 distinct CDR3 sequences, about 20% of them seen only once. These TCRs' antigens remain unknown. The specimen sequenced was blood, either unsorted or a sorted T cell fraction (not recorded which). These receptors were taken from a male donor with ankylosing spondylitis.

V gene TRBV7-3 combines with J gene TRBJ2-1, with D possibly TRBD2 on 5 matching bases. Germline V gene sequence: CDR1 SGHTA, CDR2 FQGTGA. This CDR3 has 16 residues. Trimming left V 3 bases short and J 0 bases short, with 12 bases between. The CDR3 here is CASSFSGPSSYNEQFF. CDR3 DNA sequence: TGTGCCAGCAGCTTCAGCGGACCAAGCTCCTACAATGAGCAGTTCTTC.

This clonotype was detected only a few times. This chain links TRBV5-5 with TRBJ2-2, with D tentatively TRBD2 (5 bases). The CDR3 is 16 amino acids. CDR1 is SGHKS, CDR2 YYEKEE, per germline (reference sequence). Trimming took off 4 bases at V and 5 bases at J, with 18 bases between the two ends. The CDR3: CASSLLEDGRTGELFF. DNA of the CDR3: TGTGCCAGCAGCCTCCTGGAGGACGGGCGGACCGGGGAGCTGTTTTTT.